The 19 T cell receptor beta chains given below trace back to one sample, sequenced in a study of regulatory T cells in long-lasting Graves disease. To make TCR beta libraries, researchers used iRepertoire HTBI primers and Arm-PCR of CDR3 regions. TCRdb redid the calling of the multiplex PCR reads with MiXCR, one entry per CDR3 protein. Of some 600,000 distinct CDR3 sequences listed, around 16% are singletons. Time point in this sample: newly diagnosed GD, antithyroid drugs for less than 3 months. Generation of the TCR library employed RNA extracted from PBMCs. These sequences were also reported in another study, on T cells in Graves' hyperthyroidism and ophthalmopathy.

The input for sequencing was peripheral blood mononuclear cells (PBMCs), taken at new diagnosis, from a patient treated with antithyroid drugs. All receptors come from a man aged 18 to 29 with Graves disease.

This clonotype was seen repeatedly, ten times or more. This sequence joins TRBV29-1 and TRBJ2-7; D is uncertain. In germline, CDR1 is SQVTM, CDR2 ANQGSEA. CDR3 length equals 13 residues. V was cut by 1 base and J by 6 bases, with 13 bases left in between. The CDR3 reads CSVEAGRVGEQYF. In nucleotides, the CDR3 is TGCAGCGTTGAAGCCGGAAGGGTGGGCGAGCAGTACTTC.

The chain uses TRBV20-1 and TRBJ2-6, with D hard to call. Germline V gene lookup returns CDR1 DFQATT and CDR2 SNEGSKA (reference sequence). This CDR3 is built from 16 residues. Trimming left V 3 bases short and J 0 bases short, with 12 bases between. Here the CDR3 reads CSARVAANSGANVLTF. CDR3 DNA: TGCAGTGCTAGGGTGGCAGCCAACTCTGGGGCCAACGTCCTGACTTTC.

This clonotype was observed many times. DNA for the CDR3: TGTGCCAGCACCTCTTCGGGGGTCCCCAACAATGAGCAGTTCTTC. The encoded protein is CASTSSGVPNNEQFF. The chain uses TRBV6-2 or TRBV6-3 and TRBJ2-1, with a possible D match to TRBD2 (6 bases). Germline V gene lookup returns CDR1 MNHEY and CDR2 SVGEGT. This CDR3 has 15 residues. V was pared by 7 bases and J by 5 bases, with 18 bases between.

The chain uses TRBV6-1 and TRBJ1-5, with 10 bases matching TRBD1. The germline V gene encodes CDR1 MNHNS and CDR2 SASEGT. Trimming at V came to 4 bases and at J to 4 bases, leaving 10 bases not matched to a gene. CDR3 length equals 17 residues. The CDR3: CASSAELRDRGNQPQHF. CDR3 coding DNA: TGTGCCAGCAGTGCAGAACTCCGGGACAGGGGAAATCAGCCCCAGCATTTT.

As regards this clonotype: Just one base apart from a much larger clone, this may be a read error. The V and J genes are TRBV6-1 and TRBJ2-5; D gene unclear. CDR1 and CDR2 from the germline V gene are MNHNS and SASEGT. This CDR3 has 14 amino acids. V was trimmed by 6 bases and J by 1 base, leaving 12 bases between them. CDR3 bases: TGTGCCAGCAGCCCTGACTGGGGCCAAGAGACCCAGTACTTC. Amino acids: CASSPDWGQETQYF.

At least ten counts were recorded for this clonotype. The chain is built from TRBV3-1 and TRBJ2-7; D might be TRBD2 (5 bases). Per the germline V gene, CDR1 is LGHDT and CDR2 is YNNKEL (reference sequence). V shed 0 bases and J shed 2 bases, with 11 bases lying between them. This CDR3 is built from 15 residues. DNA of the CDR3: TGTGCCAGCAGCCAAGAATTGCGGAGGCCCTACGAGCAGTACTTC. Translated: CASSQELRRPYEQYF.

This clonotype was counted at least ten times. This chain connects TRBV11-1 to TRBJ1-2; 10 bases fit TRBD1. Losses at the gene ends were 5 bases for V and 2 bases for J; bases not matched to a gene: 5. CDR1 is SGHAT and CDR2 is FQDESV in the germline V gene (reference sequence). The CDR3 is 15 residues long. DNA for the CDR3: TGTGCCAGCAGCCAAAGACAGGGGGCGAACTATGGCTACACCTTC. Its protein product is CASSQRQGANYGYTF.

This clonotype was detected many times. The V gene is TRBV3-1, the J gene TRBJ1-5; no clear D gene. The CDR3 covers 13 residues. Germline values: CDR1 LGHDT, CDR2 YNNKEL (reference sequence). V gave up 0 bases and J gave up 6 bases, with 6 bases separating them. The CDR3 sequence is CASSQDVGQPQHF. CDR3 nucleotides: TGTGCCAGCAGCCAAGATGTTGGTCAGCCCCAGCATTTT.

This clonotype has just a few counts. The CDR3 here is CASRGTGEANYGYTF. The CDR3 DNA is TGTGCCAGCAGAGGGACAGGGGAAGCTAACTATGGCTACACCTTC. V gene TRBV3-1 combines with J gene TRBJ1-2; the match to TRBD1 covers 10 bases. The junction had 4 bases not matched to a gene; V was cut back by 6 bases and J by 0 bases. This CDR3 contains 15 residues. CDR1 is LGHDT and CDR2 is YNNKEL in the germline V gene (reference sequence).

This clonotype was picked up a small number of times. This sequence joins TRBV6-4 and TRBJ2-1; tentative D call: TRBD2 (6 bases). The V and J ends lost 8 bases and 9 bases respectively, with 17 bases between them. CDR3 length: 13 residues. Germline values: CDR1 MRHNA, CDR2 SNTAGT. This chain's CDR3 is CASSGQGGGEQFF. For the CDR3, the DNA is TGTGCCAGCTCTGGGCAGGGAGGAGGTGAGCAGTTCTTC.

This clonotype was seen repeatedly, ten times or more. The chain carries TRBV12-3 or TRBV12-4 and TRBJ1-2, with D possibly being TRBD1 (6 bases). The CDR3 loop spans 12 amino acids. The V end lost 7 bases, the J end lost 8 bases, and 14 bases lay between the germline ends. The CDR3 bases are TGTGCCAGCACAACAGGGCGGCGGGGCTACACCTTC. This gives the protein CASTTGRRGYTF.

This clonotype was observed a few times. CDR3 loop: CSARQGMGTNEQFF. The CDR3 nucleotides are TGCAGTGCTAGACAGGGCATGGGGACCAATGAGCAGTTCTTC. This rearrangement joins TRBV20-1 to TRBJ2-1; D might be TRBD1 or TRBD2, each matching 5 bases. CDR3 length: 14 amino acids. Looked up from germline, CDR1 is DFQATT and CDR2 is SNEGSKA (reference sequence). Trimming took off 2 bases at V and 6 bases at J, with 14 bases between the two ends.

This clonotype has only a few counts. The chain couples TRBV18 to TRBJ1-4; no firm D call. This CDR3 has 17 residues. With 3 bases removed from V and 0 bases from J, the gap between germline ends came to 14 bases. Germline loops: CDR1 KGHSH, CDR2 LQKENI. The CDR3 sequence: CASSPPRAAATNEKLFF. The DNA of the CDR3 is TGTGCCAGCTCACCCCCTAGGGCGGCTGCAACTAATGAAAAACTGTTTTTT.

This clonotype was seen only a few times. This chain uses TRBV20-1 with TRBJ1-1, with D unresolved. The germline V and J ends were trimmed by 5 bases and 8 bases, with 12 bases remaining between them. The CDR3 totals 11 residues. CDR1 is DFQATT, CDR2 SNEGSKA, per germline (reference sequence). The CDR3 region is CSALPPWEAFF. Here the CDR3 DNA reads TGCAGTGCTCTCCCCCCTTGGGAAGCTTTCTTT.

The sample holds a few counts of this clonotype. The chain couples TRBV7-3 to TRBJ2-7; 10 bases are shared with TRBD1. Germline loops: CDR1 SGHTA, CDR2 FQGTGA. The J segment lost 4 bases and the V segment lost 4 bases, leaving 7 bases of the junction unmatched. This CDR3 is 15 amino acids long. The CDR3 DNA follows: TGTGCCAGCAGCTCCAGGGACAGGGGCAGATACGAGCAGTACTTC. Amino acids: CASSSRDRGRYEQYF. The full variable domain, in which reference TRBV7-3 and TRBJ2-7 provide the parts outside the CDR3, is GAGVSQTPSNKVTEKGKYVELRCDPISGHTALYWYRQSLGQGPEFLIYFQGTGAADDSGLPNDRFFAVRPEGSVSTLKIQRTERGDSAVYLCASSSRDRGRYEQYFGPGTRLTVT.

The J gene is TRBJ2-3, the V gene TRBV24-1, with TRBD2 matching over 9 bases. Germline trimming cut 2 bases from V and 1 base from J; bases unmatched to any gene: 6. Germline values: CDR1 KGHDR, CDR2 SFDVKD. The CDR3 spans 17 residues. In DNA, the CDR3 is TGTGCCACCAGTGATTCCGGACTAGCGCGTGGCACAGATACGCAGTATTTT. It encodes CATSDSGLARGTDTQYF.

The table lists this clonotype with a few counts. The J gene is TRBJ2-5, the V gene TRBV9, with 11 bases aligning to TRBD2. The CDR3 has 16 amino acids. From germline, CDR1 is SGDLS and CDR2 YYNGEE. The V segment lost 2 bases and the J segment 5 bases; nucleotides outside the gene matches: 8. CDR3 nucleotide sequence: TGTGCCAGCAGCGTGGGACTAGCGGATCGGTGGGAGACCCAGTACTTC. Translating it yields CASSVGLADRWETQYF.

The J gene is TRBJ2-1, the V gene TRBV10-3; the match to TRBD2 covers 13 bases. The CDR3 length is 16 residues. From germline, CDR1 is ENHRY and CDR2 SYGVKD. The junction had 10 bases not matched to a gene; V was cut back by 6 bases and J by 8 bases. The CDR3 DNA reads as TGTGCCATCAGCGTCGGACTAGCGGGAGAAATCGATGAGCAGTTCTTC. This sequence encodes CAISVGLAGEIDEQFF.

Concerning this clonotype: A much larger clone is a single base away; this may be a read error. V usage is TRBV20-1 and J usage is TRBJ2-5; D is ambiguous. The CDR3 length is 14 residues. The germline gives CDR1 DFQATT, CDR2 SNEGSKA (reference sequence). In DNA, the CDR3 is TGCAGTGCTAGTCGGGCGACACCTCAAGAGGCCCAGTACTTC. This encodes CSASRATPQEAQYF.